This is a list of T cell receptor beta chains from one sample in a study of CD8 T cells in Susac syndrome. TCRdb fed the immunoSEQ multiplex PCR reads into MiXCR, producing one record per CDR3 protein. The data contain some 300,000 distinct CDR3 sequences, about 89% of them singletons. Sequencing was carried out using CD8+ T cells from PBMCs. These receptor sequences come from a human donor with multiple sclerosis. Each CDR3 is given with its conserved first and last residue. Each record gives: D gene, J gene, clone size, V gene, CDR3 protein, CDR3 DNA. A D gene is named only where the DNA matches it firmly. A clone size is listed for some rows: how often the clone was seen (once, few, many), or a class if it is expanded.

d_gene: -
j_gene: TRBJ1-1
abundance: -
v_gene: TRBV30
CDR3aa: CAWSAAGRNTEAFF
CDR3nt: TGTGCCTGGAGCGCGGCAGGCAGGAACACTGAAGCTTTCTTT

d_gene: -
j_gene: TRBJ2-7
abundance: -
v_gene: TRBV6-2/TRBV6-3
CDR3aa: CASSSVASHEQYF
CDR3nt: TGTGCCAGCAGTTCGGTAGCTAGCCACGAGCAGTACTTC

d_gene: TRBD1
j_gene: TRBJ2-7
abundance: -
v_gene: TRBV7-2
CDR3aa: CASSLAGTGINEQYF
CDR3nt: TGTGCCAGCAGCTTAGCGGGGACAGGGATTAACGAGCAGTACTTC

d_gene: TRBD2
j_gene: TRBJ2-1
abundance: -
v_gene: TRBV10-3
CDR3aa: CAISEPVVAGDNEQFF
CDR3nt: TGTGCCATCAGTGAGCCTGTGGTCGCGGGGGACAATGAGCAGTTCTTC

d_gene: TRBD1
j_gene: TRBJ1-5
abundance: -
v_gene: TRBV7-9
CDR3aa: CASGTGGLQPQHF
CDR3nt: TGTGCCAGCGGGACAGGAGGTCTTCAGCCCCAGCATTTT

d_gene: -
j_gene: TRBJ2-1
abundance: -
v_gene: TRBV4-2
CDR3aa: CASSQESGRYDNEQFF
CDR3nt: TGTGCCAGCAGCCAAGAAAGTGGTCGGTACGACAATGAGCAGTTCTTC

d_gene: TRBD2
j_gene: TRBJ2-1
abundance: -
v_gene: TRBV29-1
CDR3aa: CSAERTSGQFNEQFF
CDR3nt: TGCAGCGCCGAGCGGACTAGCGGGCAATTCAATGAGCAGTTCTTC

d_gene: TRBD1
j_gene: TRBJ1-2
abundance: once
v_gene: TRBV27
CDR3aa: CASSLSTGGHLYGYTF
CDR3nt: TGTGCCAGCAGTTTGAGCACAGGGGGCCATCTATATGGCTACACCTTC

d_gene: -
j_gene: TRBJ2-1
abundance: -
v_gene: TRBV2
CDR3aa: CARTKPLGLSYNEQFF
CDR3nt: TGTGCCAGGACTAAACCCCTAGGCCTCTCCTACAATGAGCAGTTCTTC

d_gene: TRBD2
j_gene: TRBJ2-1
abundance: -
v_gene: TRBV20-1
CDR3aa: CSAAGDYQKGFTRNEQFF
CDR3nt: TGCAGTGCCGCCGGGGACTACCAAAAAGGGTTTACTCGCAATGAGCAGTTCTTC

d_gene: TRBD2
j_gene: TRBJ2-5
abundance: once
v_gene: TRBV20-1
CDR3aa: CSARDGTRQLAGVGETQYF
CDR3nt: TGCAGTGCTAGAGATGGGACCCGCCAGCTAGCGGGAGTGGGAGAGACCCAGTACTTC

d_gene: -
j_gene: TRBJ1-1
abundance: -
v_gene: TRBV12-3/TRBV12-4
CDR3aa: CASSLGRGSLTEAFF
CDR3nt: TGTGCCAGCAGTTTAGGACGGGGGAGCCTCACTGAAGCTTTCTTT

d_gene: -
j_gene: TRBJ2-7
abundance: -
v_gene: TRBV20-1
CDR3aa: CSASWQGRNREQYF
CDR3nt: TGCAGTGCTAGTTGGCAGGGAAGAAACCGCGAGCAGTACTTC

d_gene: -
j_gene: TRBJ2-5
abundance: -
v_gene: TRBV7-9
CDR3aa: CASSPGVSETQYF
CDR3nt: TGTGCCAGCAGCCCTGGTGTTTCTGAGACCCAGTACTTC

d_gene: TRBD1
j_gene: TRBJ2-5
abundance: -
v_gene: TRBV2
CDR3aa: CASTDRAGQGKTQYF
CDR3nt: TGTGCCAGCACCGACAGGGCGGGACAGGGAAAGACCCAGTACTTC

d_gene: -
j_gene: TRBJ2-3
abundance: once
v_gene: TRBV5-1
CDR3aa: CASSFGPGPDTQYF
CDR3nt: TGCGCCAGCAGCTTCGGTCCAGGGCCAGATACGCAGTATTTT

d_gene: -
j_gene: TRBJ2-2
abundance: -
v_gene: TRBV2
CDR3aa: CAGQTGQKRDTGELFF
CDR3nt: TGTGCCGGTCAAACAGGGCAAAAGCGGGATACCGGGGAGCTGTTTTTT

d_gene: TRBD1
j_gene: TRBJ2-7
abundance: -
v_gene: TRBV15
CDR3aa: CATSTRQGSYEQYF
CDR3nt: TGTGCCACCAGCACCCGACAGGGCTCCTACGAGCAGTACTTC

d_gene: -
j_gene: TRBJ2-7
abundance: -
v_gene: TRBV27
CDR3aa: CASGEWDGAYEQYF
CDR3nt: TGTGCCAGCGGGGAATGGGACGGGGCCTACGAGCAGTACTTC

d_gene: -
j_gene: TRBJ2-7
abundance: -
v_gene: TRBV4-2
CDR3aa: CASSQDAIAYEQYF
CDR3nt: TGTGCCAGCAGCCAAGATGCCATAGCCTACGAGCAGTACTTC

d_gene: -
j_gene: TRBJ2-1
abundance: -
v_gene: TRBV30
CDR3aa: CAWIGYNEQFF
CDR3nt: TGTGCCTGGATAGGGTACAATGAGCAGTTCTTC

d_gene: -
j_gene: TRBJ2-2
abundance: once
v_gene: TRBV4-3
CDR3aa: CASSQELRDYTGELFF
CDR3nt: TGCGCCAGCAGCCAAGAACTCCGGGACTACACCGGGGAGCTGTTTTTT

d_gene: TRBD1
j_gene: TRBJ2-1
abundance: -
v_gene: TRBV5-6
CDR3aa: CASSLAGDRGPESSYNEQFF
CDR3nt: TGTGCCAGCAGCTTGGCCGGGGACAGGGGGCCCGAAAGCTCCTACAATGAGCAGTTCTTC

d_gene: -
j_gene: TRBJ2-7
abundance: -
v_gene: TRBV20-1
CDR3aa: CSARGGAWPYEQYF
CDR3nt: TGCAGTGCTAGAGGCGGGGCCTGGCCCTACGAGCAGTACTTC

d_gene: -
j_gene: TRBJ1-5
abundance: -
v_gene: TRBV27
CDR3aa: CASSPITGPYSNQPQHF
CDR3nt: TGTGCCAGCAGTCCCATTACAGGCCCTTATAGCAATCAGCCCCAGCATTTT

d_gene: -
j_gene: TRBJ2-1
abundance: once
v_gene: TRBV20-1
CDR3aa: CSASAWDPANEQFF
CDR3nt: TGCAGTGCTAGCGCCTGGGACCCGGCGAATGAGCAGTTCTTC

d_gene: -
j_gene: TRBJ2-7
abundance: -
v_gene: TRBV28
CDR3aa: CASSLFVGRGDYEQYF
CDR3nt: TGTGCCAGCAGTTTATTTGTAGGCAGGGGAGACTACGAGCAGTACTTC

d_gene: -
j_gene: TRBJ2-1
abundance: -
v_gene: TRBV6-2/TRBV6-3
CDR3aa: CASSYPKTGGNNEQFF
CDR3nt: TGTGCCAGCAGTTACCCCAAGACAGGCGGAAACAATGAGCAGTTCTTC

d_gene: -
j_gene: TRBJ2-7
abundance: -
v_gene: TRBV15
CDR3aa: CATSRGGESVEQYF
CDR3nt: TGTGCCACCAGCAGAGGAGGGGAGAGTGTCGAGCAGTACTTC

d_gene: -
j_gene: TRBJ1-2
abundance: -
v_gene: TRBV28
CDR3aa: CASSSQLTRQLNYGYTF
CDR3nt: TGTGCCAGCAGTTCACAACTAACCCGACAGCTTAACTATGGCTACACCTTC

d_gene: -
j_gene: TRBJ2-3
abundance: -
v_gene: TRBV20-1
CDR3aa: CSARDPAEVTDTQYF
CDR3nt: TGCAGTGCTAGAGATCCGGCGGAGGTCACAGATACGCAGTATTTT